This T cell receptor (beta chain) comes out of a study of cytomegalovirus exposure and HLA in healthy donors. Findings and caveats of the study: The CMV antigen specificity of a few CMV-associated chains was confirmed through in vitro analysis. The tendency of first-cohort TCR clusters to co-occur in the roughly 130 validation repertoires emerged from a later analysis.

With regard to this clone: Its target is unknown.

Generated by immunoSEQ multiplex PCR, the TCRdb table keeps only in-frame clones and is missing some. The sample shows 85,000 to 90,000 clones, around 96% of them seen only once. Germline loops: CDR1 MGHRA, CDR2 YSYEKL. Between the trimmed V and J ends, which lost 3 bases and 0 bases, there was a span of 8 bases. The length of the CDR3 is 14 residues. The chain employs TRBV4-1 and TRBJ1-2; D not resolved. Sample: PBMCs. The clonotype was recovered from a man younger than 35 in good health and CMV-seronegative. The CDR3 loop is CASSHSGTNYGYTF. The CDR3 DNA is TGCGCCAGCAGCCATTCAGGAACTAACTATGGCTACACCTTC.